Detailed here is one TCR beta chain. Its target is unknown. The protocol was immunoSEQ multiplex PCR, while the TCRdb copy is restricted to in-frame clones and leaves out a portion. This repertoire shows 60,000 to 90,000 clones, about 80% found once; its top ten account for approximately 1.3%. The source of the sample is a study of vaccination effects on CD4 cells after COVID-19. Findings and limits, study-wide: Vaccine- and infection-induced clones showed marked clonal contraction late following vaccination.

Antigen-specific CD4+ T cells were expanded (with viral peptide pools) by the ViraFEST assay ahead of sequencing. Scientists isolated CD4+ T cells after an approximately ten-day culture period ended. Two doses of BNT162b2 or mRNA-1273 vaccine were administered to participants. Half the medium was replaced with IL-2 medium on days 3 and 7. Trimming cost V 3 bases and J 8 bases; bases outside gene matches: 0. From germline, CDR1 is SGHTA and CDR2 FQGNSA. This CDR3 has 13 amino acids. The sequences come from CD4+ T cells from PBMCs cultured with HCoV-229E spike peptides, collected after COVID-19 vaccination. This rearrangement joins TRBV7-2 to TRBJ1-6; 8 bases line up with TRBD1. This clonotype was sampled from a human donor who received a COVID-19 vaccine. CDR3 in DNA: TGTGCCAGCAGCTTGACAGGGGATTCACCCCTCCACTTT. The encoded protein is CASSLTGDSPLHF.